The 12 T cell receptor beta chains in this list originate from one sample, sequenced in a study of beta chain features in type 1 diabetes. What was sequenced were expressed TCRB transcripts, since all of the isolated RNA had been reverse transcribed. Only in-frame clones appear in the TCRdb table, and some are missing; sequencing was by immunoSEQ multiplex PCR. The sample holds about 200,000 clones; approximately 11% are singletons and the top ten take 1% to 1.5%. Sequenced: central memory CD4+ T cells from blood. The receptor set was obtained from a young man in good health.

The rearrangement uses TRBV7-2 and TRBJ2-7; D is uncertain. Deletions cut 1 base from V and 3 bases from J, with 10 bases between. The CDR3 covers 14 residues. Germline CDR1 and CDR2: SGHTA and FQGNSA. The CDR3 DNA reads as TGTGCCAGCAGCTTAGGGGCAGGCGACTACGAGCAGTACTTC. Amino acids: CASSLGAGDYEQYF.

This clone was detected a few times. This chain links TRBV5-6 with TRBJ2-3; maybe TRBD2 (6 bases). The germline gives CDR1 SGHDT, CDR2 YYEEEE. V was shortened by 4 bases and J by 4 bases, with 19 bases between the two germline ends. CDR3 length: 16 residues. The CDR3 sequence: CASSVSSARGADTQYF. CDR3 bases: TGTGCCAGCAGCGTGTCTAGCGCGAGGGGCGCAGATACGCAGTATTTT.

This clone has ten or more counts. V usage is TRBV30 and J usage is TRBJ2-7; 10 nucleotides match TRBD2. V gave up 3 bases and J gave up 2 bases; unmatched junction bases: 7. The CDR3 spans 15 residues. Germline CDR1 is GTSNPN and CDR2 is SVGIG (reference sequence). The CDR3, as DNA: TGTGCCTGGAGCATGGGACTAGCGAGAGCCTACGAGCAGTACTTC. Amino acids: CAWSMGLARAYEQYF.

This clone was seen a few times. The genes are TRBV27 and TRBJ2-5; 7 bases map to TRBD2. Germline V gene data show CDR1 as MNHEY and CDR2 as SMNVEV (reference sequence). The CDR3 totals 14 residues. The junction had 1 base not matched to a gene; V was cut back by 0 bases and J by 3 bases. The CDR3 sequence: CASSLSGREETQYF. CDR3 sequence (DNA): TGTGCCAGCAGTTTATCGGGGAGGGAAGAGACCCAGTACTTC.

The chain carries TRBV29-1 and TRBJ2-7; D gene uncertain. The CDR3 has 14 amino acids. Trimming shortened V by 6 bases and J by 0 bases, and 15 bases separated the two germline ends. Germline V gene lookup returns CDR1 SQVTM and CDR2 ANQGSEA. The CDR3 here is CSVSNNVRSYEQYF. The CDR3 region has the DNA TGCAGCGTCTCGAATAACGTACGCTCCTACGAGCAGTACTTC.

The rearrangement uses TRBV13 and TRBJ2-2, with 9 nucleotides matching TRBD1. CDR1 is PRHDT, CDR2 FYEKMQ, per germline (reference sequence). The V and J ends lost 4 bases and 1 base, in that order; junction bases with no gene match: 4. The CDR3 consists of 16 residues. The CDR3 spells CASSSGQGQNTGELFF. In DNA, the CDR3 is TGTGCCAGCAGCTCGGGACAGGGACAGAACACCGGGGAGCTGTTTTTT.

There are a few counts of this clone. The chain carries TRBV6-1 and TRBJ2-3, with a possible D match to TRBD2 (5 bases). The CDR3 length is 15 residues. V was clipped by 4 bases and J by 1 base, with 12 bases between them. From germline, CDR1 is MNHNS and CDR2 SASEGT. DNA of the CDR3: TGTGCCAGCAGTGTACTAGGTGGGGGCACAGATACGCAGTATTTT. This codes for CASSVLGGGTDTQYF.

This clone has only one observation. This sequence joins TRBV6-5 and TRBJ1-1; D possibly corresponds to TRBD1 (5 bases). The germline V and J ends were trimmed by 2 bases and 3 bases, with 10 bases remaining between them. CDR3 length equals 14 residues. Per germline, CDR1 MNHEY and CDR2 SVGAGI. The CDR3, as DNA: TGTGCCAGCAGTTACGGTGGGGGAGACACTGAAGCTTTCTTT. It yields the protein CASSYGGGDTEAFF.

J is TRBJ2-2 and V is TRBV9; D ambiguous. From germline, CDR1 is SGDLS and CDR2 YYNGEE. Trimming took off 0 bases at V and 3 bases at J, with 9 bases between the two ends. The CDR3 has 15 residues. The chain's CDR3 is CASSVGGTDTGELFF. DNA of the CDR3: TGTGCCAGCAGCGTAGGTGGTACCGACACCGGGGAGCTGTTTTTT.

This clone has a handful of counts. The rearrangement links TRBV7-2 to TRBJ2-5; TRBD1 might be the D (5 bases). From germline, CDR1 is SGHTA and CDR2 FQGNSA. The V and J ends lost 2 bases and 3 bases respectively, with 10 bases between them. The CDR3 has 14 amino acids. CDR3 loop: CASSLSDREETQYF. The CDR3 nucleotides read TGTGCCAGCAGCTTATCCGACAGAGAAGAGACCCAGTACTTC.

About this clone: This same CDR3 is encoded by further DNA sequences in the sample. The chain links TRBV2 to TRBJ2-1; 9 bases agree with TRBD2. V trimming: 1 base; J trimming: 4 bases; junction bases outside the gene matches: 2. Germline lookup yields CDR1 SNHLY and CDR2 FYNNEI. The CDR3 is 15 residues long. CDR3 sequence: CASSEGLAVYNEQFF. The CDR3 DNA is TGTGCCAGCAGTGAAGGACTAGCGGTATACAATGAGCAGTTCTTC.

This clone was observed a handful of times. The chain recombines TRBV4-3 with TRBJ1-2; the D is unclear. Germline V gene lookup returns CDR1 LGHNA and CDR2 YSLEER. Trimming stripped 0 bases from V and 8 bases from J, with 7 bases between. This CDR3 comprises 12 residues. CDR3 sequence (DNA): TGCGCCAGCAGCCAAGAGGCCGAGGGCTACACCTTC. It encodes CASSQEAEGYTF.